One TCR beta chain is described in this entry. This sample is drawn from a study of blood T cell repertoires in COVID-19. Study in general: Samples representing acute and convalescent COVID-19 were sourced from the United States, Italy and Spain. In each case, the material was cDNA or gDNA derived from T cells, B-cell-depleted T cells, or PBMCs.

Per the original data handling: Using reference gene primer amplification, nucleated cell counts were estimated. Method: immunoSEQ multiplex PCR; TCRdb's copy keeps in-frame clones and lacks some. V and J calls and clone size are as listed in that table; D and trimming were resolved from the DNA. The sample lists about 160,000 clones, around 92% occurring once. The V and J ends lost 7 bases and 8 bases respectively, with 18 bases between them. In germline, CDR1 is SGHRS, CDR2 YFSETQ. This CDR3 region has 13 residues. This TCR was recovered from a man between 60 and 75 years old with acute or convalescent COVID-19. Sequenced sample: peripheral blood. The chain carries TRBV5-1 and TRBJ1-2; D perhaps matches TRBD1 (5 bases). CDR3: CASRVGDAGGYTF. CDR3 nucleotide sequence: TGCGCCAGCCGTGTCGGGGACGCGGGGGGCTACACCTTC.